This T cell receptor (beta chain) is drawn from a study of T-cell reconstitution after alpha-beta-depleted transplantation in children. The TCRbeta library was prepared with unique molecular identifiers. TCRdb re-called the PCR reads with MiXCR, one entry per CDR3 protein. In the table there are some 520,000 distinct CDR3 sequences, 32% of which are singletons. The CDR3 sequence is 17 residues long. After removal of 3 bases from V and 7 bases from J, the junction contained 13 bases not matched to a gene. Germline CDR1 is LGHDT and CDR2 is YNNKEL (reference sequence). This chain uses TRBV3-1 with TRBJ2-4, with 9 positions matching TRBD1. The receptor was isolated from a human donor who donated a stem cell graft to a child with aplastic anemia. Specimen: PBMCs from the stem cell graft donor, collected from the stem cell graft. In DNA form, the CDR3 reads TGTGCCAGCAGCCAGGATTTTCCGGGACAGGGCAGGAACATTCAGTACTTC. Its translation is CASSQDFPGQGRNIQYF.